This T cell receptor beta chain comes out of a study of technical replicates of blood from a handful of donors (dated by TCRdb to about 2017). Note on this clone: Its target antigen remains unknown. Within one base of it there is no much larger clone, and no base qualities were kept.

The cysteine opens and the phenylalanine closes a CDR3 of 15 amino acids. Just CDR3 DNA is preserved here, 45 bases in frame from base 1. The germline V gene provides CDR1 MGHRA and CDR2 YSYEKL. V loses 5 bases, J loses 5 bases, and the germline ends lie 16 bases apart. The receptor library was made with the immunoSEQ multiplex PCR assay. TCRdb obtained this table from immuneACCESS and retained in-frame rearrangements with V and J assigned. These tables miss some clones; where compared with another copy, unresolved V genes account for less than half of the shortfall, and the remainder is unexplained. This sample is represented by approximately 69,000 clones; approximately 96% of them were singletons. Clones ranked in the top ten supply roughly 0.19% of the sample.

Material: T cells isolated from PBMCs. The rearranged chain carries TRBV4-1 and TRBJ1-5; TRBD1 is possibly the D segment (6 matching bases). The TCR comes from a human donor in good health. The CDR3 protein is CASSYLGQRDQPQHF. In nucleotides, the sequence is TGCGCCAGCAGCTACCTCGGACAGCGCGATCAGCCCCAGCATTTT.